These 25 T cell receptor beta chains originate from one sample sequenced in a study of T cells in Graves' hyperthyroidism and ophthalmopathy. Amplified regions were TCR beta CDR3 sequences from RNA transcripts. Carried out on the TCR CDR3, a first-round RT-PCR used the HTBI primer set. TCRdb used MiXCR to reprocess the multiplex PCR reads, holding one entry per CDR3 protein. The table includes 500,000 to 800,000 distinct CDR3 sequences, 40% to 55% detected once. Input material: peripheral blood or thyroid tissue (not recorded which). The receptors shown here come from an adult man with Graves' disease, either hyperthyroidism or ophthalmopathy (not recorded which).

On this clonotype: This may stem from a read error, because a much larger clone lies one nucleotide away. In nucleotides, the CDR3 is TGTGCCAGCAGCTCCGGGAGGGCTGACGGCTACACCTTC. Its protein product is CASSSGRADGYTF. The chain has TRBV7-2 and TRBJ1-2; D not resolved. Trimming cost V 4 bases and J 8 bases, with 14 bases left between them. The CDR3 spans 13 residues. Germline-derived CDR1 and CDR2 are SGHTA and FQGNSA.

The chain carries TRBV20-1 and TRBJ1-2; maybe TRBD1 (6 bases). Germline-derived CDR1 and CDR2 are DFQATT and SNEGSKA (reference sequence). Trimming shortened V by 0 bases and J by 3 bases, and 17 bases separated the two germline ends. The CDR3 consists of 16 residues. This CDR3 is CSARDTNRAADYGYTF. The CDR3 nucleotides are TGCAGTGCTAGAGATACGAACAGGGCAGCGGACTATGGCTACACCTTC.

This clonotype was picked up many times. The chain recombines TRBV9 with TRBJ1-5; D unclear. The V end was cut by 0 bases, the J end by 6 bases, with 10 bases between. The CDR3 spans 14 residues. Germline-derived CDR1 and CDR2 are SGDLS and YYNGEE. CDR3 in amino acids: CASSVGVQSQPQHF. CDR3 DNA: TGTGCCAGCAGCGTAGGAGTACAAAGTCAGCCCCAGCATTTT. The full variable domain, in which reference TRBV9 and TRBJ1-5 provide the parts outside the CDR3, is DSGVTQTPKHLITATGQRVTLRCSPRSGDLSVYWYQQSLDQGLQFLIQYYNGEERAKGNILERFSAQQFPDLHSELNLSSLELGDSALYFCASSVGVQSQPQHFGDGTRLSIL.

As regards this clonotype: A much bigger clone sits one base away, suggesting this may be a read error. The rearrangement links TRBV29-1 to TRBJ2-5; unclear D gene. Germline-derived CDR1 and CDR2 are SQVTM and ANQGSEA. V dropped 3 bases and J dropped 1 base, with 6 bases sitting between them. This CDR3 is built from 12 residues. The CDR3 sequence is CSVDHIQETQYF. CDR3 bases: TGCAGCGTTGACCACATCCAAGAGACCCAGTACTTC.

This clonotype was counted between two and nine times. The chain uses TRBV7-8 and TRBJ1-5; no firm D call. The CDR3 has 15 amino acids. Germline-derived CDR1 and CDR2 are SGHVS and FQNEAQ. The ends were cut back, 1 base at V and 3 bases at J, with 10 bases in the middle. CDR3 DNA sequence: TGTGCCAGCAGCTTAGATAGGGCAGTCAATCAGCCCCAGCATTTT. This translates into CASSLDRAVNQPQHF.

This clonotype came up many times. The V and J genes are TRBV7-2 and TRBJ1-6; weak D call: TRBD1 (5 bases). Per the germline V gene, CDR1 is SGHTA and CDR2 is FQGNSA. This CDR3 has 16 amino acids. Trimming cost V 2 bases and J 9 bases, with 17 bases left between them. The CDR3 spells CASSLMFEQGASPLHF. The DNA of the CDR3 is TGTGCCAGCAGCTTAATGTTCGAGCAGGGTGCTTCACCCCTCCACTTT.

This clonotype occurred a few times. V gene TRBV2 combines with J gene TRBJ1-2; TRBD1 matches at 7 bases. CDR3 length: 15 amino acids. Unmatched junction bases numbered 10, after V lost 5 bases and J lost 4 bases. Germline V CDR1 and CDR2: SNHLY, FYNNEI. Written as DNA, the CDR3 is TGTGCCAGCAGTCGTTACCGGGACAGCGCCTATGGCTACACCTTC. Translating gives CASSRYRDSAYGYTF.

J is TRBJ2-3 and V is TRBV24-1, with 14 bases aligning to TRBD2. J lost 3 bases, V lost 3 bases, and 1 base had no gene match. The CDR3 totals 16 residues. Germline V CDR1 and CDR2: KGHDR, SFDVKD. CDR3 protein: CATSDRTSGRTDTQYF. The CDR3 nucleotides are TGTGCCACCAGTGATCGGACTAGCGGGAGGACAGATACGCAGTATTTT.

The CDR3 region is CASSALTTMPFGGYTF. DNA for the CDR3: TGTGCCAGCTCAGCACTCACGACAATGCCTTTCGGTGGCTACACCTTC. J is TRBJ1-2 and V is TRBV2; D not resolved. This CDR3 comprises 16 residues. CDR1 is SNHLY, CDR2 FYNNEI, per germline. Trimming took off 8 bases at V and 7 bases at J, with 26 bases between the two ends.

This clonotype was seen only a few times. Here the CDR3 reads CASSMDREGYEQYF. In DNA form, the CDR3 reads TGCGCCAGCAGCATGGACAGGGAAGGCTACGAGCAGTACTTC. The chain recombines TRBV5-1 with TRBJ2-7; 8 bases are shared with TRBD1. V lost 4 bases to trimming and J lost 3 bases; unmatched junction nucleotides: 6. From germline, CDR1 is SGHRS and CDR2 YFSETQ. This CDR3 contains 14 residues.

V is TRBV7-9 and J is TRBJ1-4; unclear D gene. The V gene lost 0 bases and the J gene lost 8 bases, with 19 bases spanning the gap. CDR1 and CDR2 from the germline V gene are SEHNR and FQNEAQ (reference sequence). This CDR3 is 17 amino acids long. The CDR3 spells CASSLATTGALGEKLFF. The CDR3 DNA is TGTGCCAGCAGCTTAGCTACGACCGGCGCACTGGGGGAAAAACTGTTTTTT.

The chain carries TRBV10-3 and TRBJ1-2; TRBD1 agrees at 9 bases. Germline CDR1 reads ENHRY; CDR2 reads SYGVKD. The CDR3 extends over 14 amino acids. V was clipped by 3 bases and J by 6 bases; unmatched bases: 5. The CDR3 protein is CAISEPTGGNGYTF. The DNA of the CDR3 is TGTGCCATCAGTGAACCGACAGGGGGAAATGGCTACACCTTC.

This clonotype appeared many times. The gene calls are TRBV9 and TRBJ2-5, with a possible D match to TRBD1 (6 bases). CDR1 is SGDLS, CDR2 YYNGEE, per germline. V was pared by 4 bases and J by 5 bases, with 15 bases between. This CDR3 comprises 14 residues. The CDR3 loop is CASSTTDSLETQYF. The CDR3 DNA follows: TGTGCCAGCAGCACTACGGACAGTTTGGAGACCCAGTACTTC.

The chain is built from TRBV29-1 and TRBJ1-1; possible D gene TRBD1, 5 bases. CDR3 length: 13 amino acids. V was shortened by 8 bases and J by 1 base, with 14 bases between the two germline ends. The germline V gene encodes CDR1 SQVTM and CDR2 ANQGSEA. DNA of the CDR3: TGCAGCTTAGATCAGGGCAGGAACACTGAAGCTTTCTTT. Its protein product is CSLDQGRNTEAFF.

The chain couples TRBV29-1 to TRBJ1-1, with a possible D match to TRBD1 (5 bases). Germline V gives CDR1 SQVTM, CDR2 ANQGSEA. Between the trimmed V and J ends, which lost 6 bases and 5 bases, there was a span of 16 bases. There are 13 residues in the CDR3. DNA of the CDR3: TGCAGCGTAGGTGCGCAGGGAGGAACTGAAGCTTTCTTT. Its protein product is CSVGAQGGTEAFF.

The rearrangement uses TRBV12-3 or TRBV12-4 and TRBJ2-7; 11 bases are shared with TRBD1. This CDR3 has 15 residues. Losses at the gene ends were 7 bases for V and 5 bases for J; bases not matched to a gene: 10. The CDR3 DNA is TGTGCCAGCAACGCCCAGGGACAGGGGGAAGACGAGCAGTACTTC. Its translation: CASNAQGQGEDEQYF.

The chain carries TRBV7-8 and TRBJ1-2; D is undetermined. CDR3 length: 16 amino acids. Germline loops: CDR1 SGHVS, CDR2 FQNEAQ. V lost 3 bases and J lost 3, with 17 bases in between. The CDR3 region is CASSLVGSTRDYGYTF. CDR3 DNA sequence: TGTGCCAGCAGCTTGGTCGGCTCAACCCGGGACTATGGCTACACCTTC. Full variable domain (missing parts from reference TRBV7-8 and TRBJ1-2): GAGVSQSPRYKVAKRGQDVALRCDPISGHVSLFWYQQALGQGPEFLTYFQNEAQLDKSGLPSDRFFAERPEGSVSTLKIQRTQQEDSAVYLCASSLVGSTRDYGYTFGSGTRLTVV.

The rearrangement uses TRBV6-6 and TRBJ2-2; 11 bases align to TRBD1. CDR1 is MNHNY and CDR2 is SVGAGI in the germline V gene (reference sequence). The CDR3 consists of 16 residues. Trimming at V came to 6 bases and at J to 5 bases, leaving 8 bases not matched to a gene. In DNA form, the CDR3 reads TGTGCCAGCAGACCTGGACAGGGGGCGGGTACCGGGGAGCTGTTTTTT. This translates into CASRPGQGAGTGELFF.

This rearrangement joins TRBV12-3 or TRBV12-4 to TRBJ2-7; D ambiguous. V was shortened by 2 bases and J by 3 bases, with 11 bases between the two germline ends. This CDR3 is built from 14 residues. CDR3 nucleotides: TGTGCCAGCAGTTTATCGGCACCCAACTACGAGCAGTACTTC. Translated: CASSLSAPNYEQYF.

V and J are TRBV7-2 and TRBJ1-6; unclear D gene. V was trimmed by 3 bases and J by 3 bases, leaving 9 bases between them. CDR1 is SGHTA and CDR2 is FQGNSA in the germline V gene. The CDR3 is 15 residues long. The CDR3 coding sequence is TGTGCCAGCAGCTTGGATGGGCACTATAATTCACCCCTCCACTTT. Amino acids: CASSLDGHYNSPLHF.

This clonotype was recorded many times. The chain recombines TRBV15 with TRBJ1-1, with D possibly matching TRBD1 (6 bases). The CDR3 runs to 15 residues. Germline values: CDR1 LNHNV, CDR2 YYDKDF (reference sequence). Trimming took 1 base from V and 1 from J, leaving 10 bases between them. CDR3: CATSRAGAGNTEAFF. The CDR3 nucleotides read TGTGCCACCAGCAGAGCAGGGGCCGGGAACACTGAAGCTTTCTTT.

This clonotype was picked up many times. The chain joins TRBV11-2 to TRBJ1-1; perhaps TRBD1 as D (5 bases). The CDR3 is made up of 13 amino acids. With 0 bases removed from V and 8 bases from J, the gap between germline ends came to 10 bases. CDR1 and CDR2 from the germline V gene are SGHAT and FQNNGV. CDR3 in DNA: TGTGCCAGCAGCTTAGAACGCGGGGGGGAAGCTTTCTTT. It encodes CASSLERGGEAFF.

This clonotype was recorded a few times. The chain couples TRBV7-2 to TRBJ2-7, with D unresolved. The CDR3 loop spans 14 amino acids. CDR1 and CDR2 (germline): SGHTA, FQGNSA. Trimming took 5 bases from V and 2 from J, leaving 13 bases between them. In DNA form, the CDR3 reads TGTGCCAGCAGCCAAGATCCCACTCCCTACGAGCAGTACTTC. Protein sequence: CASSQDPTPYEQYF.

There are many counts of this clonotype. The rearrangement joins TRBV7-8 to TRBJ1-5; 8 nucleotides align to TRBD1. Losses at the gene ends were 2 bases for V and 2 bases for J; bases not matched to a gene: 5. The CDR3 is 16 amino acids. In germline, CDR1 is SGHVS, CDR2 FQNEAQ. This CDR3 is CASSLFDRGGNQPQHF. CDR3 in DNA: TGTGCCAGCAGCTTATTCGACAGGGGAGGCAATCAGCCCCAGCATTTT.

Note on this clonotype: With a much larger clone just one base away, this may be a read error. This chain connects TRBV6-1 to TRBJ1-4; no reliable D call. The germline V gene encodes CDR1 MNHNS and CDR2 SASEGT. The CDR3 has 12 amino acids. The CDR3 nucleotides read TGTGCCAGCATGCGTGGTAATGAAAATCTGTTTTTT. Its protein product is CASMRGNENLFF.